One sample yielded the 11 T cell receptor beta chains listed below, sequenced in a study of T cell responses to AZD1222 COVID-19 vaccine. Sequenced by immunoSEQ multiplex PCR; TCRdb stores in-frame clones only, minus some. The data contain about 120,000 clones, 90% of them singletons. The sequences come from peripheral blood, collected on day 0 of MenACWY control vaccination. The receptors here all came from an adult in good health.

CDR3 amino acids: CASSLYRWLEDQPQHF. The CDR3 region has the DNA TGTGCCAGCAGTTTATATCGGTGGTTGGAAGACCAGCCCCAGCATTTT. This chain joins TRBV28 and TRBJ1-5; no definite D call. V shed 1 base and J shed 7 bases, with 17 bases lying between them. The CDR3 sequence is 16 residues long. Looked up from germline, CDR1 is MDHEN and CDR2 is SYDVKM.

The CDR3 region is CASRLREQETQYF. Written as DNA, the CDR3 is TGTGCCAGCAGATTGAGGGAGCAAGAGACCCAGTACTTC. The rearrangement joins TRBV28 to TRBJ2-5; tentatively, D is TRBD2 (5 bases). Germline V CDR1 and CDR2: MDHEN, SYDVKM. The CDR3 totals 13 residues. Trimming shortened V by 6 bases and J by 2 bases, and 10 bases separated the two germline ends.

The chain recombines TRBV6-5 with TRBJ2-5; a weak D match, TRBD1 (6 bases). This CDR3 is built from 13 residues. Germline V gene data show CDR1 as MNHEY and CDR2 as SVGAGI. V was clipped by 8 bases and J by 1 base, with 11 bases between them. The CDR3 nucleotides are TGTGCCAGCTCAAGGGGGTTCCAAGAGACCCAGTACTTC. Its protein is CASSRGFQETQYF.

CDR3 loop: CASSLSEGQGKFF. The CDR3 DNA sequence: TGTGCCAGCAGCTTGTCGGAGGGACAGGGGAAGTTCTTC. The V and J genes are TRBV5-6 and TRBJ2-1; 10 nucleotides agree with TRBD1. There are 13 residues in the CDR3. With 1 base clipped from V and 14 bases from J, the junction kept 6 bases outside the gene matches. From germline, CDR1 is SGHDT and CDR2 YYEEEE.

This sequence joins TRBV5-1 and TRBJ1-1, with D possibly being TRBD1 (5 bases). Germline CDR1 reads SGHRS; CDR2 reads YFSETQ. V was clipped by 4 bases and J by 0 bases, with 7 bases between them. This CDR3 has 13 amino acids. The CDR3 sequence is CASSGDLNTEAFF. The CDR3 bases are TGCGCCAGCAGCGGGGACCTGAACACTGAAGCTTTCTTT.

The chain carries TRBV24-1 and TRBJ2-1, with D perhaps matching TRBD2 (6 bases). V was cut by 5 bases and J by 6 bases, with 16 bases left in between. The CDR3 sequence is 15 residues long. Germline lookup yields CDR1 KGHDR and CDR2 SFDVKD. The CDR3 loop reads CATSGPASSGNEQFF. CDR3 nucleotides: TGTGCCACCAGTGGCCCGGCCAGTAGCGGCAATGAGCAGTTCTTC.

In this sample, this clone turned up a few times. The chain joins TRBV9 to TRBJ2-5, with D possibly TRBD2 on 7 matching bases. V was clipped by 3 bases and J by 0 bases, with 18 bases between them. This CDR3 is built from 17 residues. Looked up from germline, CDR1 is SGDLS and CDR2 is YYNGEE. This CDR3 is CASSATPGDYNQETQYF. The CDR3 DNA reads TGTGCCAGCAGCGCCACCCCAGGGGACTACAACCAAGAGACCCAGTACTTC.

The V call is TRBV4-3, the J call TRBJ2-2; 13 bases map to TRBD2. The V gene end was trimmed by 0 bases and the J gene end by 3 bases; junction bases not matched to a gene: 10. Germline values: CDR1 LGHNA, CDR2 YSLEER. The CDR3 has 20 amino acids. This CDR3 reads CASSQDVETSGGSYTGELFF. The DNA for the CDR3 is TGCGCCAGCAGCCAAGATGTGGAGACTAGCGGGGGGTCGTACACCGGGGAGCTGTTTTTT.

The chain uses TRBV15 and TRBJ1-3, with TRBD1 as a possible D gene (5 bases). The V gene lost 5 bases and the J gene lost 1 base, with 12 bases spanning the gap. The length of the CDR3 is 15 residues. In germline, CDR1 is LNHNV, CDR2 YYDKDF (reference sequence). The chain's CDR3 is CATSVMGESGNTIYF. Written as DNA, the CDR3 is TGTGCCACCAGCGTAATGGGGGAGTCTGGAAACACCATATATTTT. Variable domain in full (rest from reference TRBV15 and TRBJ1-3): DAMVIQNPRYQVTQFGKPVTLSCSQTLNHNVMYWYQQKSSQAPKLLFHYYDKDFNNEADTPDNFQSRRPNTSFCFLDIRSPGLGDTAMYLCATSVMGESGNTIYFGEGSWLTVV.

This chain connects TRBV7-2 to TRBJ2-5, with 11 nucleotides matching TRBD2. Germline CDR1 SGHTA, CDR2 FQGNSA. The CDR3 spans 15 residues. The ends lost 2 bases at V and 4 bases at J; junction bases unmatched: 3. For the CDR3, the DNA is TGTGCCAGCAGCTTAATGCTAGCGGGGGGAGAGACCCAGTACTTC. It encodes CASSLMLAGGETQYF.

The V gene is TRBV11-3, the J gene TRBJ2-1; 16 nucleotides match TRBD2. Per the germline V gene, CDR1 is SGHNT and CDR2 is YENEEA. The CDR3 length is 16 residues. J was trimmed by 7 bases and V by 5 bases; bases with no gene match: 5. CDR3 protein: CASSPGLAGGQNEQFF. In nucleotides, the CDR3 is TGTGCCAGCAGCCCGGGACTAGCGGGGGGGCAGAATGAGCAGTTCTTC.